A few counts support the clone carrying this TCR beta chain. Produced via immunoSEQ multiplex PCR; TCRdb's table is partial and in-frame only. The sample records about 140,000 clones, about 85% being singletons. Trimming removed 4 bases from V and 10 bases from J; junction bases left unmatched: 8. The length of the CDR3 is 14 residues. The V gene's germline CDR1 is SGHDT and CDR2 YYEEEE. These data belong to a study of control samples from healthy donors and cancer patients. The origin of this receptor is a woman aged 30 to 39 in good health. This chain joins TRBV5-6 and TRBJ1-4, with 9 bases matching TRBD1. The sample comprised blood. CDR3 sequence: CASSMGTGQPKLFF. The CDR3, as DNA: TGTGCCAGCAGCATGGGGACAGGGCAACCAAAACTGTTTTTT.